The T cell receptor (beta chain) under discussion was sequenced for a study of T cells in Graves' hyperthyroidism and ophthalmopathy. In the study overall: The initial diagnosis was the point when peripheral blood was collected, ahead of any treatment.

Germline V gene lookup returns CDR1 MDHEN and CDR2 SYDVKM. V was trimmed by 7 bases and J by 0 bases, leaving 10 bases between them. CDR3 length: 14 amino acids. An absence of ophthalmopathy progression within 18 months meant stable Graves' hyperthyroidism. 10 ml fresh peripheral blood yielded the PBMCs. This clonotype was detected many times. RNA transcripts were the template for amplifying TCR beta CDR3 regions. The TCR CDR3 was amplified in a first-round RT-PCR using the HTBI primer set. One entry per CDR3 protein results from TCRdb running MiXCR on the multiplex PCR reads. This table has 450,000 to 650,000 distinct CDR3 sequences, roughly 20% appearing once.

This receptor was identified in a man in his late teens or twenties with Graves' hyperthyroidism. Specimen: blood. The chain uses TRBV28 and TRBJ1-5; D possibly corresponds to TRBD1 (5 bases). The CDR3 is CASTRDHSNQPQHF. In DNA, the CDR3 is TGTGCCAGCACGAGGGACCATAGCAATCAGCCCCAGCATTTT.